What follows describes a single T cell receptor beta chain. Per the authors' pipeline: Scientists estimated how many nucleated cells there were by amplifying reference gene primers. Generated by immunoSEQ multiplex PCR, the TCRdb table keeps only in-frame clones and is missing some. Clonal size and the V and J genes are those of that table, whereas D and trimming came from the DNA. The sample gives 90,000 to 150,000 clones, over 60% of which show up once; 3% to 4.5% is in the top ten. This entry is derived from a study of blood T cell repertoires in COVID-19. Overall study context: Material from acute and convalescent COVID-19 was sourced from the United States, Italy and Spain. PBMCs, B-cell-depleted T cells, or T cells provided the cDNA or gDNA that made up the material.

Sample: peripheral blood. The TCR originated in a woman of 80 years or more with acute or convalescent COVID-19.

The CDR3 loop is CASSSTTQETQYF. The CDR3, as DNA: TGTGCCAGCAGCTCGACAACCCAAGAGACCCAGTACTTC. This chain joins TRBV11-2 and TRBJ2-5; no reliable D call. The CDR3 extends over 13 amino acids. Germline lookup yields CDR1 SGHAT and CDR2 FQNNGV. Trimming cost V 4 bases and J 1 base, with 7 bases left between them.